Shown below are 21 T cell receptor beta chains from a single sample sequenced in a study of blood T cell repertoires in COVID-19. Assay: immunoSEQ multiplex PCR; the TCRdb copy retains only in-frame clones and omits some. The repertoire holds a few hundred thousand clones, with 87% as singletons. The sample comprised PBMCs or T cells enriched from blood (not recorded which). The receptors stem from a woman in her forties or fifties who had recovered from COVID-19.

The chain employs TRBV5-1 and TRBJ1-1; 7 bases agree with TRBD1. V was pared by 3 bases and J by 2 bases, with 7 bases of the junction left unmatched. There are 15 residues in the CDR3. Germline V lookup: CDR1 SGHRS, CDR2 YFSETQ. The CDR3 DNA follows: TGCGCCAGCAGCTCTGACAGGGTAGTAAACACTGAAGCTTTCTTT. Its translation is CASSSDRVVNTEAFF. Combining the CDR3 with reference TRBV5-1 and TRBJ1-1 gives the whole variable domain KAGVTQTPRYLIKTRGQQVTLSCSPISGHRSVSWYQQTPGQGLQFLFEYFSETQRNKGNFPGRFSGRQFSNSRSEMNVSTLELGDSALYLCASSSDRVVNTEAFFGQGTRLTVV.

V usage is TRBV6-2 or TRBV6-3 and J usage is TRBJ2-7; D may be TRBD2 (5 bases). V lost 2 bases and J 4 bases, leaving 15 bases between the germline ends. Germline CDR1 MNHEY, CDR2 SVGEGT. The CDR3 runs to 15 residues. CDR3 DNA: TGTGCCAGCAGTTACGGCCGGGAAGCAAAATACGAGCAGTACTTC. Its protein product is CASSYGREAKYEQYF.

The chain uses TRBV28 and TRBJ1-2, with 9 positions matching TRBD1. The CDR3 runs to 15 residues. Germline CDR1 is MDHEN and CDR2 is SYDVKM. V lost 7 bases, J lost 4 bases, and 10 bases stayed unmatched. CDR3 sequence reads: CASTLTGTGPYGYTF. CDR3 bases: TGTGCCAGCACCCTGACCGGGACAGGGCCCTATGGCTACACCTTC.

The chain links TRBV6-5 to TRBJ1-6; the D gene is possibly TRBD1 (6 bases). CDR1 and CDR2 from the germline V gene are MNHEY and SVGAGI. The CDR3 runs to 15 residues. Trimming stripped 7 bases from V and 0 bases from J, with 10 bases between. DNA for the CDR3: TGTGCCAGCAAGACAGGTCGCTCCTATAATTCACCCCTCCACTTT. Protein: CASKTGRSYNSPLHF.

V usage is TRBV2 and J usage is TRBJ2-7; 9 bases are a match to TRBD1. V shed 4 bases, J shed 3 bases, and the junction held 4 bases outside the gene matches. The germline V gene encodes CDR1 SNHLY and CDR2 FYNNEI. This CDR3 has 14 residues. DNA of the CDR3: TGTGCCAGCAGTGGGGGGACAGGGCTCTACGAGCAGTACTTC. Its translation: CASSGGTGLYEQYF.

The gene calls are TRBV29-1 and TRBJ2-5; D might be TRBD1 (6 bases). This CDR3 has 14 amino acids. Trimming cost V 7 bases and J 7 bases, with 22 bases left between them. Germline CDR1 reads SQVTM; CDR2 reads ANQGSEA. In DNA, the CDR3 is TGCAGCGGGAGCCGGGACATTCCTTCAGGGACCCAGTACTTC. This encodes CSGSRDIPSGTQYF.

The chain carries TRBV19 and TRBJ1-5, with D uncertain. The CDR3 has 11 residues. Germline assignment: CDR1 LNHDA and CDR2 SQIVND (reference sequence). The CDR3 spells CASGNDQPQHF. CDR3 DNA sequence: TGTGCAAGCGGTAACGATCAGCCCCAGCATTTT.

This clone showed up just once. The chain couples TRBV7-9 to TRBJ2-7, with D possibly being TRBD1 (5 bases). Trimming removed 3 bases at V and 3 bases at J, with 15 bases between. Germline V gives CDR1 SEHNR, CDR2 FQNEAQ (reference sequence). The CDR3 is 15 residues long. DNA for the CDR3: TGTGCCAGCAGCTTGGGGCTAGGGGTTGGCTACGAGCAGTACTTC. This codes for CASSLGLGVGYEQYF.

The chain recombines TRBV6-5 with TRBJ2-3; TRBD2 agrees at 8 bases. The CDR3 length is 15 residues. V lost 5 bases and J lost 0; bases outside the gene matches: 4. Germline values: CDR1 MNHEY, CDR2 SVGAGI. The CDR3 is CASSRSGASTDTQYF. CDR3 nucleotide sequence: TGTGCCAGCAGTCGTAGCGGGGCTAGCACAGATACGCAGTATTTT.

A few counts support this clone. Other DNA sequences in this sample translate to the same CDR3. The CDR3 DNA sequence: TGTGCCAGCAGACGCGGGGGCCAAGAGACCCAGTACTTC. Translating it yields CASRRGGQETQYF. The rearrangement uses TRBV6-5 and TRBJ2-5; TRBD2 agrees at 7 bases. Trimming at V came to 6 bases and at J to 1 base, leaving 2 bases not matched to a gene. The CDR3 is 13 residues long. CDR1 is MNHEY and CDR2 is SVGAGI in the germline V gene.

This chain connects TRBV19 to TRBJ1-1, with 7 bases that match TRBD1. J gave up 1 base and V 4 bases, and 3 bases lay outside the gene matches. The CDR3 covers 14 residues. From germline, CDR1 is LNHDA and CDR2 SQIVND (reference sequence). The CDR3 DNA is TGTGCCAGTAGTAATCACAGGGGGAACACTGAAGCTTTCTTT. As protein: CASSNHRGNTEAFF.

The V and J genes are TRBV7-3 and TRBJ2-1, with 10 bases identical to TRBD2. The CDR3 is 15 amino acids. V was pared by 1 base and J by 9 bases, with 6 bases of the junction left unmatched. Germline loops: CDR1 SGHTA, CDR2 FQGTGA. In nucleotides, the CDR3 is TGTGCCAGCAGCTTAATAAGCGGGGGGGCCGGTGAGCAGTTCTTC. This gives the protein CASSLISGGAGEQFF.

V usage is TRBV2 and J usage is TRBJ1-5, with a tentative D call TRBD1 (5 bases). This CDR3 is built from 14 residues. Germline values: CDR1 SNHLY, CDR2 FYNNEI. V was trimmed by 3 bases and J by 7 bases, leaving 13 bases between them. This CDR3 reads CASSDKLGGQPQHF. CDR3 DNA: TGTGCCAGCAGTGATAAACTGGGGGGACAGCCCCAGCATTTT.

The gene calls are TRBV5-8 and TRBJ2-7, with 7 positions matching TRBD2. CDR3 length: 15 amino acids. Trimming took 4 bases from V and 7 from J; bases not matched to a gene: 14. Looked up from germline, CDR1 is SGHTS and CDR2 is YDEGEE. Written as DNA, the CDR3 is TGTGCCAGCAGCGCCGGCCTGAGCGGGGCGTGGGAGCAGTACTTC. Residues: CASSAGLSGAWEQYF. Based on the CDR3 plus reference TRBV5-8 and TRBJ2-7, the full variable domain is EAGVTQSPTHLIKTRGQQATLRCSPISGHTSVYWYQQALGLGLQFLLWYDEGEERNRGNFPPRFSGRQFPNYSSELNVNALELEDSALYLCASSAGLSGAWEQYFGPGTRLTVT.

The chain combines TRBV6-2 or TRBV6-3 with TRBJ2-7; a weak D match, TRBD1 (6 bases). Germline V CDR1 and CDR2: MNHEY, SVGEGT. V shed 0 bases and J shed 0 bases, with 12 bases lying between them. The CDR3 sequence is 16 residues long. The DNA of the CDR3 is TGTGCCAGCAGTTACTCGAAATGGACAGTCTCCTACGAGCAGTACTTC. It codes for CASSYSKWTVSYEQYF.

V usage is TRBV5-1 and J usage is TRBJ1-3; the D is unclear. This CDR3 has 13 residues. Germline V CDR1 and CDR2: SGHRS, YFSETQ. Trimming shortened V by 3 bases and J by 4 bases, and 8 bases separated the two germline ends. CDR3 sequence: CASSSYSGNTIYF. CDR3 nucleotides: TGCGCCAGCAGCTCCTATTCAGGAAACACCATATATTTT.

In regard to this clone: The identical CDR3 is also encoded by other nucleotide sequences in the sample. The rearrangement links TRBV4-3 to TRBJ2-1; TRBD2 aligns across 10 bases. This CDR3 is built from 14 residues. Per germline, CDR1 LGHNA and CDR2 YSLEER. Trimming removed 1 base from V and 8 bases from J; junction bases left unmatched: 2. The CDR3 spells CASSQGTSGDEQFF. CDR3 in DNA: TGCGCCAGCAGCCAAGGGACTAGCGGCGATGAGCAGTTCTTC.

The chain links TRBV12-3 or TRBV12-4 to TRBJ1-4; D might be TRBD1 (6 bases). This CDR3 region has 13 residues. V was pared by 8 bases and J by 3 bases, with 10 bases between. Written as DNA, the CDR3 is TGTGCCAGCCGGACAGCTCCTAATGAAAAACTGTTTTTT. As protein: CASRTAPNEKLFF.

The CDR3 sequence is CASSPSWWGEVNEQFF. In DNA form, the CDR3 reads TGTGCCAGTAGTCCATCATGGTGGGGGGAAGTCAATGAGCAGTTCTTC. This chain links TRBV19 with TRBJ2-1; perhaps TRBD2 as D (6 bases). Germline CDR1 and CDR2: LNHDA and SQIVND (reference sequence). Trimming cost V 5 bases and J 6 bases, with 20 bases left between them. The CDR3 totals 16 residues.

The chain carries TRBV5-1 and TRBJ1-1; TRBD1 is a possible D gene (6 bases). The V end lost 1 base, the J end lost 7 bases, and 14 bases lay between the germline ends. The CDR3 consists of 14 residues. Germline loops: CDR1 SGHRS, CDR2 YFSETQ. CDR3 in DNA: TGCGCCAGCAGCTTGTTAGGGGACACGGGTGAAGCTTTCTTT. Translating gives CASSLLGDTGEAFF.

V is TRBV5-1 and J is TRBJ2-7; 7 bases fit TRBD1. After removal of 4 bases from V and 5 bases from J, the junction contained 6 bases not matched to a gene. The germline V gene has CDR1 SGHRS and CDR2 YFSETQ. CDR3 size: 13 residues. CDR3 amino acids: CASSPDRDHEQYF. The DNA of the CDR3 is TGCGCCAGCAGCCCCGACAGGGACCACGAGCAGTACTTC.